These 6 T cell receptor beta chains share one sample of origin, sequenced in a study of T cell repertoires in cytomegalovirus infection. A single record per CDR3 protein comes from TCRdb applying MiXCR to the reads. The repertoire holds about 310,000 distinct CDR3 sequences, with 25% as singletons. The antigens these receptors bind are not known. The sample was cultured PBMCs, taken from culture after CMV antigen stimulation. Source of these receptors: a human donor in good health (CMV status not recorded). Some clones in this sample may be carry-over from other donors' samples.

The CDR3 bases are TGTGCCAGCAGTTCTGGGGGGGCCCAGTACTTC. Amino acid sequence: CASSSGGAQYF. V gene TRBV12-3 or TRBV12-4 combines with J gene TRBJ2-5; 7 nucleotides line up with TRBD2. The CDR3 is 11 amino acids. V lost 4 bases, J lost 9 bases, and 2 bases stayed unmatched.

There are a few counts of this clonotype. V is TRBV6-6 and J is TRBJ2-7; D is perhaps TRBD1 (5 bases). V dropped 6 bases and J dropped 1 base, with 16 bases sitting between them. Germline values: CDR1 MNHNY, CDR2 SVGAGI (reference sequence). The CDR3 has 15 residues. For the CDR3, the DNA is TGTGCCAGCAGAAACACCTGGGGCAGATCCTACGAGCAGTACTTC. This gives the protein CASRNTWGRSYEQYF.

The sample holds many counts of this clonotype. The rearrangement joins TRBV7-2 to TRBJ2-1; 11 nucleotides match TRBD2. The length of the CDR3 is 15 residues. Germline V gene lookup returns CDR1 SGHTA and CDR2 FQGNSA. Germline trimming cut 5 bases from V and 9 bases from J; bases unmatched to any gene: 9. This chain's CDR3 is CASSPIAGGPSEQFF. CDR3 DNA: TGTGCCAGCAGCCCTATAGCGGGAGGGCCCAGTGAGCAGTTCTTC.

The chain combines TRBV29-1 with TRBJ2-3; 8 bases fit TRBD1. Germline V gene lookup returns CDR1 SQVTM and CDR2 ANQGSEA. The CDR3 length is 13 residues. The trim removed 5 bases at V and 4 bases at J, leaving 5 bases unmatched. Here the CDR3 DNA reads TGCAGCGTTCGTCCGGACAGGGCAGATACGCAGTATTTT. Translating it yields CSVRPDRADTQYF.

This clonotype was seen more than once but under ten times. This chain uses TRBV29-1 with TRBJ2-1; unclear D gene. Trimming stripped 4 bases from V and 0 bases from J, with 7 bases between. The CDR3 is 13 residues long. Germline loops: CDR1 SQVTM, CDR2 ANQGSEA. The CDR3 spells CSVGFHSYNEQFF. As DNA, the CDR3 is TGCAGCGTTGGGTTCCACTCCTACAATGAGCAGTTCTTC.

This clonotype was detected a few times. The chain uses TRBV7-9 and TRBJ2-5; 11 bases are shared with TRBD1. Unmatched junction bases numbered 5, after V lost 5 bases and J lost 3 bases. Looked up from germline, CDR1 is SEHNR and CDR2 is FQNEAQ (reference sequence). The CDR3 has 15 residues. The CDR3 reads CASSKGTGGKETQYF. The CDR3 nucleotides are TGTGCCAGCAGCAAAGGGACAGGGGGAAAAGAGACCCAGTACTTC.